This TCR beta chain was recovered during a study of shared clonotypes between healthy human individuals. Whole-study findings and limits: Sequencing depth was expected to influence donor clonotype sharing.

Germline values: CDR1 MNHNY, CDR2 SVGAGI (reference sequence). Trimming shortened V by 0 bases and J by 2 bases, and 14 bases separated the two germline ends. This CDR3 has 16 residues. Only in-frame clones appear in the TCRdb table, and some are missing; sequencing was by immunoSEQ multiplex PCR. The top ten clones hold more than 0.1% of a sample with 2 million to 2.5 million clones, 90% to 95% of them seen once. In the case of this clone: Its antigen is currently unknown.

Sequenced: naive CD4+ T cells sorted from blood. Sample subset: CD45RA+ positively selected. The TCR comes from a man younger than 30 in good health. The chain employs TRBV6-6 and TRBJ2-7; D gene ambiguous. Written as DNA, the CDR3 is TGTGCCAGCAGTTACTCAGGCGTAAAAGAAACCTACGAGCAGTACTTC. Translating it yields CASSYSGVKETYEQYF.